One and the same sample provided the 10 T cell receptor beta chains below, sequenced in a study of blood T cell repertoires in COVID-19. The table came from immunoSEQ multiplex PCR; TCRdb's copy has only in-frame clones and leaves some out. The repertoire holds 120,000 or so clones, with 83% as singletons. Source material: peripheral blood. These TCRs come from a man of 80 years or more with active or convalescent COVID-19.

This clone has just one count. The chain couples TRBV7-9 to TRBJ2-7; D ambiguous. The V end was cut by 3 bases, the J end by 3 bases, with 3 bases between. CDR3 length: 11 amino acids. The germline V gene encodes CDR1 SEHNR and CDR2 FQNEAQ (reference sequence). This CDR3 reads CASSFSYEQYF. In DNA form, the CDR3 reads TGTGCCAGCAGCTTCAGCTACGAGCAGTACTTC. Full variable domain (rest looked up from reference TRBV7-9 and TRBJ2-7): DTGVSQNPRHKITKRGQNVTFRCDPISEHNRLYWYRQTLGQGPEFLTYFQNEAQLEKSRLLSDRFSAERPKGSFSTLEIQRTEQGDSAMYLCASSFSYEQYFGPGTRLTVT.

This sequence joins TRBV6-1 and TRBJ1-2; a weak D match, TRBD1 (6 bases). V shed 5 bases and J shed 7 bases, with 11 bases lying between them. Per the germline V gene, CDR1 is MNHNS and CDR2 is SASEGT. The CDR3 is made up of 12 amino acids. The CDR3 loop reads CASSPTGSGYTF. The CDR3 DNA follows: TGTGCCAGCAGTCCCACAGGGTCTGGCTACACCTTC.

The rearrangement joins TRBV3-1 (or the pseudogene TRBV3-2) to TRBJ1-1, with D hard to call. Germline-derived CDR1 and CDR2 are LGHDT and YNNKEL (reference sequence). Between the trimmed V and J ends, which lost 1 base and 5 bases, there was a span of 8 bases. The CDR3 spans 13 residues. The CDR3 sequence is CASSQVRRTEAFF. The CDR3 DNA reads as TGTGCCAGCAGCCAAGTTCGGAGAACTGAAGCTTTCTTT.

CDR3 loop: CASRSQVNTEAFF. CDR3 nucleotides: TGTGCCAGCAGATCACAGGTGAACACTGAAGCTTTCTTT. The rearrangement links TRBV2 to TRBJ1-1; maybe TRBD1 (5 bases). The germline V and J ends were trimmed by 6 bases and 0 bases, with 8 bases remaining between them. The CDR3 has 13 residues. The germline CDR1 and CDR2 sequences are SNHLY and FYNNEI.

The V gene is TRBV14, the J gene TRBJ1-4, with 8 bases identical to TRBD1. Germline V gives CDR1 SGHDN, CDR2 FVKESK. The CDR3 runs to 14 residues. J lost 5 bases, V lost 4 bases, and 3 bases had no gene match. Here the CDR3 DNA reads TGTGCCAGCAGCCCCCGGACAGGGAATGAAAAACTGTTTTTT. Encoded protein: CASSPRTGNEKLFF.

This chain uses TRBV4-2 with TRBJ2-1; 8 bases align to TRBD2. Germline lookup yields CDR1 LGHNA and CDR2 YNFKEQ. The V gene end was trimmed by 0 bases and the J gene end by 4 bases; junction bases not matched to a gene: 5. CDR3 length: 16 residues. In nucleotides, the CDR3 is TGTGCCAGCAGCCAAGATGCGGGGGGCAGGTACAATGAGCAGTTCTTC. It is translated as CASSQDAGGRYNEQFF.

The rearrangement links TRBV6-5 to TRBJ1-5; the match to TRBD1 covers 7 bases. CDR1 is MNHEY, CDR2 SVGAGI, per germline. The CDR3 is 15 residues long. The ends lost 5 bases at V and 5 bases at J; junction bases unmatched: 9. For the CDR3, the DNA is TGTGCCAGCAGTAGGGGACAGCCAGGATATCAGCCCCAGCATTTT. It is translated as CASSRGQPGYQPQHF.

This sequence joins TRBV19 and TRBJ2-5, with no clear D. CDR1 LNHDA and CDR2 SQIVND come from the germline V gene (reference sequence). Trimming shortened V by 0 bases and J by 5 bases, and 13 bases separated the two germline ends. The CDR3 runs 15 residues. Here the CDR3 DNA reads TGTGCCAGTAGTATAGACCGAACCCCCGGGGAGACCCAGTACTTC. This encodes CASSIDRTPGETQYF.

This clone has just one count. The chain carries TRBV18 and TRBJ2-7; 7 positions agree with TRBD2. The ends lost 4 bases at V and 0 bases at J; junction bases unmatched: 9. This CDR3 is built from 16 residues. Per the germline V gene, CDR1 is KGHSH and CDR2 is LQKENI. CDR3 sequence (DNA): TGTGCCAGCTCACGTGTGGCGGGGGTGATCTCCTACGAGCAGTACTTC. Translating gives CASSRVAGVISYEQYF.

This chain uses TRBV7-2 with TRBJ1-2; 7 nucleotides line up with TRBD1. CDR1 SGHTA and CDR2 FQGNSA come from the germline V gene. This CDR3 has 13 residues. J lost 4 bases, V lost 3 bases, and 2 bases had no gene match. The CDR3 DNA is TGTGCCAGCAGCTTCGGACAGGTCTATGGCTACACCTTC. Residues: CASSFGQVYGYTF.